The sequence of this T cell receptor beta chain was determined in a study of a mutant IDH1 vaccine in newly diagnosed glioma. Trimming stripped 4 bases from V and 5 bases from J, with 14 bases between. The CDR3 contains 14 residues. Per germline, CDR1 SGHDN and CDR2 FVKESK. Some clones are missing from TCRdb's copy, which holds only in-frame ones; the method was immunoSEQ multiplex PCR. The sample has some 38,000 clones; approximately 78% are singletons. Regarding time point: baseline, week 1 (first vaccination visit). Treatment denoted: pre-vaccination baseline after standard-of-care therapy. The TCR sequence derives from a man aged 35-49 years with glioma. Some clones in this sample may be carry-over from other donors' samples. Sequencing used PBMCs, obtained from a glioma patient treated with radiotherapy, temozolomide or both. The chain has TRBV14 and TRBJ1-1; possibly TRBD1 for D (5 bases). CDR3 residues: CASSRDSERTEAFF. The CDR3 nucleotides are TGTGCCAGCAGCCGGGACTCAGAAAGGACTGAAGCTTTCTTT.